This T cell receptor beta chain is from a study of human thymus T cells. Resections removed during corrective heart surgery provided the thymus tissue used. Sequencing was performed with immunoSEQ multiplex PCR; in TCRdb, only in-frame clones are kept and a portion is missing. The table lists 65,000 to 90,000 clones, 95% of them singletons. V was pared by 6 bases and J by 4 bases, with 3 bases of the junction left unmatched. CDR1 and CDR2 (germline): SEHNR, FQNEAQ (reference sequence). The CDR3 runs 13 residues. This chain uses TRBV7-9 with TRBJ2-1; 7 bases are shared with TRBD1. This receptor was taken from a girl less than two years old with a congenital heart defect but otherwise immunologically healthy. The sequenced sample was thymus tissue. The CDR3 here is CASRQGVYNEQFF. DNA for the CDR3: TGTGCCAGCAGGCAGGGGGTTTACAATGAGCAGTTCTTC. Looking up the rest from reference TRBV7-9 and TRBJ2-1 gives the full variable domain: DTGVSQNPRHKITKRGQNVTFRCDPISEHNRLYWYRQTLGQGPEFLTYFQNEAQLEKSRLLSDRFSAERPKGSFSTLEIQRTEQGDSAMYLCASRQGVYNEQFFGPGTRLTVL.